This T cell receptor beta chain was identified during a study of radiation and T cells in renal cell carcinoma. The germline V gene encodes CDR1 SGHTA and CDR2 FQGNSA. The CDR3 totals 13 residues. V lost 5 bases to trimming and J lost 5 bases; unmatched junction nucleotides: 3. Study outcomes and limitations: Irradiated tumors held more dominant CDR3 motifs than control tumors. Top 100 clonotypes averaged around 50% in irradiated versus about 40% in nephrectomy-only tumors.

Concerning this clone: Its antigen is unidentified.

Profiled with immunoSEQ multiplex PCR; TCRdb holds only in-frame clones, not every one. The data contain 20,000 to 25,000 clones, over 45% of them singletons. This sample's treatment: treatment-naive control, cytoreductive nephrectomy. Treatment-naive patients without radiation supplied the control tumors at nephrectomy. Controls included a few female and approximately ten male donors, resected 2011 to 2014. This TCR was recovered from a man aged 35-49 years with renal cell carcinoma. This sequence joins TRBV7-2 and TRBJ1-1; 9 bases match TRBD1. Material: tumor tissue, obtained from a patient whose treatment was nephrectomy without radiotherapy. The CDR3 DNA sequence: TGTGCCAGCAGCCGGACAGGGGAGACTGAAGCTTTCTTT. Amino acids: CASSRTGETEAFF.